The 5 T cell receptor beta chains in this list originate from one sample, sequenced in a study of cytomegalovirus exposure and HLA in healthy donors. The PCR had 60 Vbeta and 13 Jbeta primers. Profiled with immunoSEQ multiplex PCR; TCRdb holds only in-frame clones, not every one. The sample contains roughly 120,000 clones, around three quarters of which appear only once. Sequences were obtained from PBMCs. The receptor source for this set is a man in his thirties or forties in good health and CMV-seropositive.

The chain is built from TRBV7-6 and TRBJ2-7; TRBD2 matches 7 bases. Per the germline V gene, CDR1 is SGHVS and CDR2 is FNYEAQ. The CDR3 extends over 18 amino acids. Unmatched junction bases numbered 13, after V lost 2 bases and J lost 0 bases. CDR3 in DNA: TGTGCCAGCAGCTTACGCGCGGGAGATCTTACCATCTCCTACGAGCAGTACTTC. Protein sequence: CASSLRAGDLTISYEQYF.

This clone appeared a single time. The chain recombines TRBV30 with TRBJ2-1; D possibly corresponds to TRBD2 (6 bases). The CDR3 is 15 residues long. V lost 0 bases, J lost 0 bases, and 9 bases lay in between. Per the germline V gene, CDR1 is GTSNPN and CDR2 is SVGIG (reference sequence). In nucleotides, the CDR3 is TGTGCCTGGAGTGTGACGGGAGCCTCCTACAATGAGCAGTTCTTC. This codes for CAWSVTGASYNEQFF.

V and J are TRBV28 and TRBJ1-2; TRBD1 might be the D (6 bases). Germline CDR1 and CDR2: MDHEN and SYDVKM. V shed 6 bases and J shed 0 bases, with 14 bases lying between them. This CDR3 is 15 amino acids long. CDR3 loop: CASRLQGLANYGYTF. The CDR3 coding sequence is TGTGCCAGCAGGCTGCAGGGGTTAGCTAACTATGGCTACACCTTC.

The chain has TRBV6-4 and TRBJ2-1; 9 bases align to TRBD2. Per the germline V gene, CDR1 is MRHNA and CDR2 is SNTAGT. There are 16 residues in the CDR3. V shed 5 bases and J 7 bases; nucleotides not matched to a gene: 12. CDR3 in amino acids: CASSFPGLALRNEQFF. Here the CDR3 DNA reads TGTGCCAGCAGTTTTCCGGGACTAGCCCTTCGGAATGAGCAGTTCTTC.

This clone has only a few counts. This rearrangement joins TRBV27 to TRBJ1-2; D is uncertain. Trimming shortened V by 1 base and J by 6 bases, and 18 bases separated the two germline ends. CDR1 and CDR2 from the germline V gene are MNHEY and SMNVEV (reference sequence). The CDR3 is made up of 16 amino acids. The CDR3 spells CASSLLKVRGWDGYTF. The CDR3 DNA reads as TGTGCCAGCAGTTTATTAAAGGTCCGAGGTTGGGATGGCTACACCTTC.